Presented here are 9 T cell receptor beta chains from one specimen sequenced in a study of OX40 agonist ivuxolimab in advanced cancers. The protocol was immunoSEQ multiplex PCR, while the TCRdb copy is restricted to in-frame clones and leaves out a portion. The table has fewer than 20,000 clones, roughly 81% seen once; the top ten hold around three quarters. Specimen: CD4+ or CD8+ T cells sorted from blood, collected in a trial of the OX40 agonist ivuxolimab. The receptor source for this set is an adult with an advanced solid tumor such as melanoma, head and neck, liver or kidney cancer.

The rearrangement joins TRBV7-9 to TRBJ1-1, with a weak D call TRBD1 (5 bases). Trimming removed 5 bases at V and 1 base at J, with 8 bases between. This CDR3 spans 13 amino acids. CDR1 is SEHNR, CDR2 FQNEAQ, per germline (reference sequence). DNA for the CDR3: TGTGCCAGCAGCCCCACAGGGAACACTGAAGCTTTCTTT. It codes for CASSPTGNTEAFF.

This chain links TRBV6-5 with TRBJ2-7, with D uncertain. Trimming removed 8 bases from V and 0 bases from J, with 14 bases in between. This CDR3 is built from 14 residues. CDR1 MNHEY and CDR2 SVGAGI come from the germline V gene. The CDR3 DNA reads as TGTGCCAGCGGTCCCGTGGGCAGCTCCTACGAGCAGTACTTC. Amino acid sequence: CASGPVGSSYEQYF.

The chain joins TRBV13 to TRBJ2-5, with TRBD1 matching 12 bases. Per the germline V gene, CDR1 is PRHDT and CDR2 is FYEKMQ (reference sequence). After removal of 4 bases from V and 6 bases from J, the junction contained 6 bases not matched to a gene. CDR3 length: 15 amino acids. The CDR3 loop is CASSSRDRGLKTQYF. CDR3 sequence (DNA): TGTGCCAGCAGCTCCCGGGACAGGGGGCTGAAGACCCAGTACTTC.

The V gene is TRBV4-1, the J gene TRBJ1-2; TRBD1 aligns across 10 bases. Germline V gene lookup returns CDR1 MGHRA and CDR2 YSYEKL. The CDR3 runs 15 residues. V shed 1 base, J shed 2 bases, and the junction held 1 base outside the gene matches. CDR3 residues: CASSQATGGNYGYTF. The DNA of the CDR3 is TGCGCCAGCAGCCAAGCGACAGGGGGCAACTATGGCTACACCTTC.

The chain couples TRBV5-1 to TRBJ2-1; 9 positions match TRBD1. V shed 3 bases, J shed 2 bases, and the junction held 9 bases outside the gene matches. Germline V gives CDR1 SGHRS, CDR2 YFSETQ. The CDR3 has 17 residues. The CDR3 DNA is TGCGCCAGCAGCTGGGGACCCGGGACAGGGACCTACAATGAGCAGTTCTTC. The encoded protein is CASSWGPGTGTYNEQFF.

The chain carries TRBV11-2 and TRBJ2-7, with D perhaps TRBD1 or TRBD2 (6 bases each). Germline loops: CDR1 SGHAT, CDR2 FQNNGV. CDR3 size: 14 residues. The V and J ends lost 7 bases and 3 bases respectively, with 16 bases between them. CDR3 sequence reads: CASNLGGTYYEQYF. The DNA of the CDR3 is TGTGCCAGCAACTTGGGGGGCACCTACTACGAGCAGTACTTC.

The genes are TRBV10-3 and TRBJ2-7, with TRBD2 matching 7 bases. Trimming removed 3 bases from V and 3 bases from J; junction bases left unmatched: 14. Germline-derived CDR1 and CDR2 are ENHRY and SYGVKD. The CDR3 totals 17 residues. CDR3 region: CAISDPEDGGGYYEQYF. DNA for the CDR3: TGTGCCATCAGTGACCCGGAGGATGGGGGGGGGTACTACGAGCAGTACTTC.

The gene calls are TRBV10-2 and TRBJ2-1; D is ambiguous. Germline CDR1 WSHSY, CDR2 SAAADI. V lost 2 bases and J lost 10, with 9 bases in between. The CDR3 extends over 12 amino acids. CDR3 DNA: TGCGCCAGCAGTGAGCGCTTAAACGAGCAGTTCTTC. Translated: CASSERLNEQFF.

The V gene is TRBV4-3, the J gene TRBJ2-1; unclear D gene. This CDR3 is 14 amino acids long. V shed 0 bases and J shed 4 bases, with 7 bases lying between them. From germline, CDR1 is LGHNA and CDR2 YSLEER. The CDR3 bases are TGCGCCAGCAGCCAAGAACCGGTTTACAATGAGCAGTTCTTC. The encoded protein is CASSQEPVYNEQFF.